One sample yielded the 7 T cell receptor beta chains listed below, sequenced in a study of early T cells in non-severe SARS-CoV-2 infection. Each CDR3 protein is one row after TCRdb ran MiXCR on the 5' RACE reads. The sample has approximately 100,000 distinct CDR3 sequences, approximately 17% seen once; the top ten hold about 1.3%. Source material: whole blood. The receptors come from an adult who was a healthcare worker with PCR-confirmed SARS-CoV-2 infection or an uninfected control (not recorded which).

This clonotype was detected a few times. A much larger clone lies one base from this, so it may be a read error. The chain uses TRBV4-3 and TRBJ2-5; a possible D gene is TRBD2 (6 bases). Per germline, CDR1 LGHNA and CDR2 YSLEER. CDR3 length equals 14 residues. V lost 4 bases and J 5 bases, leaving 14 bases between the germline ends. The CDR3 nucleotides are TGCGCCAGCAGCCCCTCGTGGAGCGGGGAGACCCAGTACTTC. Its translation is CASSPSWSGETQYF.

The J gene is TRBJ1-2, the V gene TRBV7-9; D is possibly TRBD1 (6 bases). This CDR3 is 13 amino acids long. The germline CDR1 and CDR2 sequences are SEHNR and FQNEAQ (reference sequence). The V end lost 3 bases, the J end lost 9 bases, and 14 bases lay between the germline ends. Written as DNA, the CDR3 is TGTGCCAGCAGCTTTGGCAGGGGTTCAAGCTACACCTTC. This sequence encodes CASSFGRGSSYTF.

This clonotype was counted a few times. The chain recombines TRBV3-1 with TRBJ1-2; 12 bases align to TRBD1. Germline V gene lookup returns CDR1 LGHDT and CDR2 YNNKEL (reference sequence). This CDR3 has 17 amino acids. V dropped 1 base and J dropped 2; count of bases not matched to a gene: 5. The CDR3: CASSQAGQGATNYGYTF. As DNA, the CDR3 is TGTGCCAGCAGCCAAGCGGGACAGGGGGCCACAAACTATGGCTACACCTTC.

The chain carries TRBV11-2 and TRBJ2-2; D is unclear. There are 13 residues in the CDR3. Germline loops: CDR1 SGHAT, CDR2 FQNNGV. The V end was cut by 4 bases, the J end by 0 bases, with 3 bases between. The DNA for the CDR3 is TGTGCCAGCAGCTCACCGAACACCGGGGAGCTGTTTTTT. It is translated as CASSSPNTGELFF.

The gene calls are TRBV7-6 and TRBJ2-1; 8 nucleotides match TRBD2. V lost 8 bases to trimming and J lost 3 bases; unmatched junction nucleotides: 6. The CDR3 totals 14 residues. CDR1 and CDR2 (germline): SGHVS, FNYEAQ. In nucleotides, the CDR3 is TGTGCCAGCCGGGGGGGGCTAAACTACAATGAGCAGTTCTTC. Its protein is CASRGGLNYNEQFF.

This clonotype has just a few counts. The V call is TRBV19, the J call TRBJ2-5; TRBD2 matches at 9 bases. CDR3 length: 16 residues. V shed 5 bases, J shed 7 bases, and the junction held 14 bases outside the gene matches. Germline CDR1 LNHDA, CDR2 SQIVND (reference sequence). The CDR3 protein is CASSLSTSGVGGTQYF. The CDR3 DNA sequence: TGTGCCAGTAGTTTGTCGACTAGCGGAGTCGGCGGGACCCAGTACTTC. The variable domain in full, with the rest retrieved from reference TRBV19 and TRBJ2-5, is DGGITQSPKYLFRKEGQNVTLSCEQNLNHDAMYWYRQDPGQGLRLIYYSQIVNDFQKGDIAEGYSVSREKKESFPLTVTSAQKNPTAFYLCASSLSTSGVGGTQYFGPGTRLLVL.

With regard to this clonotype: Here the CDR3 omits its conserved ending phenylalanine or tryptophan, so a read error is the likely source. The limits of the CDR3 on the DNA are not certain, so only TCRdb's listed CDR3 is given. The V and J genes are TRBV6-2 or TRBV6-3 and TRBJ1-2; whether TRBD1, the table's D call, matches the DNA was not checked. The CDR3 adds up to 13 amino acids, both ends counted. Germline V gene sequence: CDR1 MNHEY, CDR2 SVGEGT. The CDR3 sequence: CASTNAGQGLRRI.